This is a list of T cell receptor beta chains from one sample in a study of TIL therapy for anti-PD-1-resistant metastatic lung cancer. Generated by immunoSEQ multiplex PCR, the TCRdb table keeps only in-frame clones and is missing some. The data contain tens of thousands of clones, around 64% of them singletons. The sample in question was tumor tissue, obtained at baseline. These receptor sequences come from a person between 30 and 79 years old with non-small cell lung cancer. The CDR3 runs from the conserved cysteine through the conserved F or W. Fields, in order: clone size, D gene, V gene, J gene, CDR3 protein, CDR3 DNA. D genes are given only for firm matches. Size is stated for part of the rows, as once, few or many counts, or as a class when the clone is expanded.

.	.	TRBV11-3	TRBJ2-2	CASSTWTGDTGELFF	TGTGCCAGCAGCACATGGACGGGGGACACCGGGGAGCTGTTTTTT
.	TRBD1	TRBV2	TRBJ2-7	CASSEPTGMRAYEQYF	TGTGCCAGCAGTGAACCGACAGGGATGAGGGCCTACGAGCAGTACTTC
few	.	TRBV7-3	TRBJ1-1	CASSLGGVNTEAFF	TGTGCCAGCAGCCTAGGGGGAGTTAACACTGAAGCTTTCTTT
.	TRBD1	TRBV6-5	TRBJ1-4	CASSYGQEPRGKLFF	TGTGCCAGCAGTTACGGACAGGAGCCCAGGGGGAAACTGTTTTTT
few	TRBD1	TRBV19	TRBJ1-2	CASSIPTDRGRSGYTF	TGTGCCAGTAGTATCCCCACGGACAGGGGGCGGTCTGGCTACACCTTC
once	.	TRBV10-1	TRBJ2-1	CASSEYTGTSYNEQFF	TGCGCCAGCAGTGAGTATACAGGGACCTCCTACAATGAGCAGTTCTTC
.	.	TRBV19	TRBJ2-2	CASRPLHTGELFF	TGTGCCAGCCGCCCTCTACACACCGGGGAGCTGTTTTTT
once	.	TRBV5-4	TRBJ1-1	CASSLSTGATEAFF	TGTGCCAGCAGCTTGAGTACCGGGGCCACTGAAGCTTTCTTT
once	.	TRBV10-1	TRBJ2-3	CASSESSLDTQYF	TGCGCCAGCAGTGAGTCTTCACTAGATACGCAGTATTTT
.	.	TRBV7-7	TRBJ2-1	CASSLRLAPSNEQFF	TGTGCCAGCAGCTTAAGGCTAGCTCCATCCAATGAGCAGTTCTTC
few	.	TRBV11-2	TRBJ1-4	CASSRNPGTSEKLFF	TGTGCCAGCAGCCGGAATCCCGGGACAAGTGAAAAACTGTTTTTT
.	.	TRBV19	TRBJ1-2	CASALTGNYGYTF	TGTGCCAGCGCCCTGACGGGGAACTATGGCTACACCTTC
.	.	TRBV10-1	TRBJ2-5	CASSESIGETQYF	TGCGCCAGCAGTGAGTCGATCGGAGAGACCCAGTACTTC
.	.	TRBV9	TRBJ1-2	CASSPGGGDLYGYTF	TGTGCCAGCAGCCCCGGGGGTGGGGACCTCTATGGCTACACCTTC
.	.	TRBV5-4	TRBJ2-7	CASSAQQGSYEQYF	TGTGCCAGCAGCGCCCAACAAGGCTCCTACGAGCAGTACTTC
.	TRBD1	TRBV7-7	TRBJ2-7	CASSSGQGSYEQYF	TGTGCTAGCAGCTCCGGACAGGGCTCCTACGAGCAGTACTTC
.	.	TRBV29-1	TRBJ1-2	CSAHTPDSGNYGYTF	TGCAGCGCACATACACCGGACAGCGGCAACTATGGCTACACCTTC
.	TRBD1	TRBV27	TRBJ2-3	CATRDRYTDTQYF	TGTGCCACCCGGGACAGATACACAGATACGCAGTATTTT
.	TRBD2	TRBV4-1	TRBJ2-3	CASSQGALAGGRDTQYF	TGCGCCAGCAGCCAAGGGGCTTTAGCGGGGGGTCGAGATACGCAGTATTTT
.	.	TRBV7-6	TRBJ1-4	CASSLYGTGEKLFF	TGTGCCAGCAGCCTTTACGGCACTGGTGAAAAACTGTTTTTT
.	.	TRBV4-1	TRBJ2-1	CASSQELGQGLSEQFF	TGCGCCAGCAGCCAAGAACTTGGGCAGGGTTTGTCTGAGCAGTTCTTC
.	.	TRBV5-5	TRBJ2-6	CASSPGPLSGANVLTF	TGTGCCAGCAGCCCCGGACCGCTCTCTGGGGCCAACGTCCTGACTTTC
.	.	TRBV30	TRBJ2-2	CAWKGISLYTGELFF	TGTGCCTGGAAAGGCATCAGTTTGTATACCGGGGAGCTGTTTTTT
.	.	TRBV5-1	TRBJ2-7	CASSQATGTTYEQYF	TGCGCCAGCAGCCAGGCCACCGGGACCACTTACGAGCAGTACTTC
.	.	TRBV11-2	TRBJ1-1	CASSPSTNTEAFF	TGTGCCAGCAGCCCCTCAACGAACACTGAAGCTTTCTTT
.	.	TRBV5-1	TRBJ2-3	CASSIAGTDTQYF	TGCGCCAGCAGCATAGCTGGTACAGATACGCAGTATTTT
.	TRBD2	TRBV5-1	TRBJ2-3	CASSPRLAGGVDTQYF	TGCGCCAGCAGCCCCAGACTAGCGGGGGGTGTGGATACGCAGTATTTT
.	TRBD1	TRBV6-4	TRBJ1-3	CASSSDRASGNTIYF	TGTGCCAGCAGCTCGGACAGGGCCTCTGGAAACACCATATATTTT
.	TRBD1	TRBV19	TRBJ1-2	CASRPMTGRNYGYTF	TGTGCCAGTAGGCCGATGACAGGGAGAAACTATGGCTACACCTTC
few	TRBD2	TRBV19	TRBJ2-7	CASSMFAGGTYEQYF	TGTGCCAGTAGTATGTTTGCGGGAGGCACCTACGAGCAGTACTTC
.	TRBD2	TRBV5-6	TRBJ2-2	CASSPASGPRGGTGELFF	TGTGCCAGCAGCCCCGCGTCAGGGCCCCGGGGGGGCACCGGGGAGCTGTTTTTT
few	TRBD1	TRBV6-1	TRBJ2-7	CASSAQGREQYF	TGTGCCAGCAGCGCACAGGGGCGCGAGCAGTACTTC
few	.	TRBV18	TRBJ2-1	CASSPGVWGSSYNEQFF	TGTGCCAGCTCACCTGGTGTTTGGGGTTCTTCCTACAATGAGCAGTTCTTC
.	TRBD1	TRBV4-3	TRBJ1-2	CASSQDRGTGNNYGYTF	TGCGCCAGCAGCCAAGATCGAGGGACAGGGAATAACTATGGCTACACCTTC
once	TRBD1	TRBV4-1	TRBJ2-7	CASSPYRGAYEQYF	TGCGCCAGCAGCCCCTACAGGGGGGCCTACGAGCAGTACTTC
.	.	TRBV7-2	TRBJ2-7	CASSFAGSYEQYF	TGTGCCAGCAGCTTCGCAGGCTCCTACGAGCAGTACTTC
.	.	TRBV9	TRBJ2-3	CASSVAAGGGRADTQYF	TGTGCCAGCAGCGTAGCGGCTGGCGGGGGCCGGGCTGATACGCAGTATTTT
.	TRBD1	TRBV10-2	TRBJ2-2	CASRYRQGAKTGELFF	TGCGCCAGCAGATACAGACAGGGGGCGAAGACCGGGGAGCTGTTTTTT
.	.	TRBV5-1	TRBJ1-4	CASSLTGGPTNEKLFF	TGCGCCAGCAGCTTGACGGGGGGGCCAACTAATGAAAAACTGTTTTTT
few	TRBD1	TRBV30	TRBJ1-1	CAWEGTGWMNTEAFF	TGTGCCTGGGAGGGGACAGGGTGGATGAACACTGAAGCTTTCTTT
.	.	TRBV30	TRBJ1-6	CAWSVFKGSSYNSPLHF	TGTGCCTGGAGTGTATTCAAGGGTAGCTCCTATAATTCACCCCTCCACTTT
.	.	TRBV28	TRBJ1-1	CASSGFLVDTEAFF	TGTGCCAGCAGTGGCTTTTTAGTGGACACTGAAGCTTTCTTT
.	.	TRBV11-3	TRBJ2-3	CASSLGGLSTDTQYF	TGTGCCAGCAGCTTGGGGGGTTTAAGCACAGATACGCAGTATTTT
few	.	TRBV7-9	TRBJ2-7	CASSSPVTGTYEQYF	TGTGCCAGCAGCTCCCCGGTAACGGGGACCTACGAGCAGTACTTC
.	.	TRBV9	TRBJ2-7	CASSVGGELNEQYF	TGTGCCAGCAGCGTAGGGGGGGAGCTAAACGAGCAGTACTTC
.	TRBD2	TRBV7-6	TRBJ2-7	CASSLGAGGPDEQYF	TGTGCCAGCAGCTTAGGGGCGGGAGGGCCAGACGAGCAGTACTTC
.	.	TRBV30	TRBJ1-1	CAWSPPSPSNTEAFF	TGTGCCTGGAGTCCCCCATCGCCCTCGAACACTGAAGCTTTCTTT
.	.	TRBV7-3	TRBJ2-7	CASSLMGRDGDEQYF	TGTGCCAGCAGCTTAATGGGCAGGGATGGAGACGAGCAGTACTTC
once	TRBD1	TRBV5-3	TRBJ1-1	CARSLEQGGFRGTEAFF	TGTGCCAGAAGCTTGGAACAGGGGGGGTTCCGGGGCACTGAAGCTTTCTTT
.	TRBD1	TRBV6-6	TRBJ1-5	CASSRDRGQPQHF	TGTGCCAGCAGTAGGGACAGGGGCCAGCCCCAGCATTTT
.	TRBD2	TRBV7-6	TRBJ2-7	CASSLGMASGRTYEQYF	TGTGCCAGCAGCTTAGGCATGGCTAGCGGGAGAACGTACGAGCAGTACTTC
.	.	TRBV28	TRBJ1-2	CASTQKNYGYTF	TGTGCCAGCACTCAAAAGAACTATGGCTACACCTTC
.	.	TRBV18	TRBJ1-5	CASSPIVRGHNQPQHF	TGTGCCAGCTCACCCATCGTCCGGGGCCACAATCAGCCCCAGCATTTT
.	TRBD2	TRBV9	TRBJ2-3	CASSYAAGRPTDTQYF	TGTGCCTCTTCGTATGCAGCGGGGCGACCCACAGATACGCAGTATTTT